These T cell receptor beta chains were read from a single sample in a study of immune characterization of retroperitoneal liposarcoma. From the PCR reads, TCRdb called clonotypes with MiXCR, one entry per CDR3 protein. The profile shows approximately 11,000 distinct CDR3 sequences, over 45% of them singletons. The sample consisted of tumor tissue. The source of these receptors is a female donor with retroperitoneal liposarcoma. Both conserved end residues are part of each CDR3. Fields, in order: V gene, J gene, clone size, D gene, CDR3 protein, CDR3 DNA. A D gene is named only where the DNA matches it firmly. The size entry is marked missing in some rows and otherwise reads once, few, many or a size class.

>TRBV7-2|TRBJ2-7|medium-sized|TRBD2
CASSLRGDYNEQYF
TGTGCCAGCAGCTTACGCGGGGACTACAATGAGCAGTACTTC
>TRBV14|TRBJ2-1|-|-
CASSQDLGLGVQFF
TGTGCCAGCAGCCAAGATTTAGGGCTAGGGGTGCAGTTCTTC
>TRBV11-3|TRBJ2-7|-|TRBD1
CASSPPGQAYEQYF
TGTGCCAGCAGCCCGCCGGGACAGGCCTACGAGCAGTACTTC
>TRBV12-3/TRBV12-4|TRBJ2-1|medium-sized|TRBD1
CASSLSQGARDEQFF
TGTGCCAGCAGTTTAAGCCAGGGGGCGCGAGACGAGCAGTTCTTC
>TRBV6-1|TRBJ2-1|once|TRBD2
CASGRVAGVLEQFF
TGTGCCAGCGGGAGAGTAGCGGGGGTCCTTGAGCAGTTCTTC
>TRBV11-1|TRBJ1-1|-|TRBD1
CVSSPGQGSTEAFF
TGTGTCAGCAGCCCTGGACAGGGGAGCACTGAAGCTTTCTTT
>TRBV10-3|TRBJ2-1|-|TRBD2
CAISEMTSGLSNEQFF
TGTGCCATCAGTGAGATGACTAGCGGCCTCTCCAATGAGCAGTTCTTC
>TRBV11-3|TRBJ2-7|few|TRBD2
CASSPFGLAGGNEQYF
TGTGCCAGCAGCCCATTCGGACTAGCGGGAGGGAATGAGCAGTACTTC
>TRBV6-6|TRBJ2-5|-|TRBD2
CASGGGGVGRQETQYF
TGTGCCAGCGGGGGGGGAGGGGTCGGGAGGCAGGAGACCCAGTACTTC
>TRBV6-1|TRBJ1-2|-|-
CASRDANYGYTF
TGTGCCAGCAGGGACGCTAACTATGGCTACACCTTC
>TRBV6-8|TRBJ2-7|-|TRBD2
CASMPTSGSANEQYF
TGTGCCAGCATGCCTACTAGCGGGAGTGCGAATGAGCAGTACTTC
>TRBV27|TRBJ2-5|-|-
CASKDYQETQYF
TGTGCCAGCAAGGACTACCAAGAGACCCAGTACTTC
>TRBV6-4|TRBJ2-1|-|TRBD1
CASRGQGVHEQFF
TGTGCCAGCAGAGGACAGGGAGTCCATGAGCAGTTCTTC
>TRBV25-1|TRBJ2-1|-|-
CASSEQGFEQFF
TGTGCCAGCAGTGAACAGGGGTTTGAGCAGTTCTTC
>TRBV7-9|TRBJ1-2|-|TRBD1
CASNRGGGYTF
TGTGCCAGCAACAGGGGAGGTGGCTACACCTTC
>TRBV6-5|TRBJ2-7|few|-
CASSNGIGPYEQYF
TGTGCCAGCTCCAATGGGATAGGGCCCTACGAGCAGTACTTC
>TRBV4-1|TRBJ2-4|-|TRBD2
CASSQSPAGEAAKNIQYF
TGCGCCAGCAGCCAGAGCCCGGCGGGGGAAGCGGCCAAAAACATTCAGTACTTC
>TRBV6-1|TRBJ2-7|medium-sized|TRBD2
CASSIGTSGSRAYEQYF
TGTGCCAGCAGTATCGGGACTAGCGGGAGCCGGGCCTACGAGCAGTACTTC
>TRBV7-8|TRBJ2-5|-|-
CASSSGLNLRVETQYF
TGTGCCAGCAGCTCGGGACTCAACCTCCGGGTAGAGACCCAGTACTTC
>TRBV11-2|TRBJ2-3|few|-
CASSPRTYTDTQYF
TGTGCCAGCAGCCCCCGCACCTACACAGATACGCAGTATTTT
>TRBV27|TRBJ2-3|few|TRBD2
CASSHKPMGGSGRVNTQYF
TGTGCCAGCAGTCACAAGCCCATGGGGGGCAGCGGGAGAGTAAATACGCAGTATTTT
>TRBV12-3/TRBV12-4|TRBJ2-4|-|TRBD2
CASNNAGLAENIQYF
TGTGCCAGCAATAACGCTGGACTAGCGGAAAACATTCAGTACTTC
>TRBV6-1|TRBJ2-6|medium-sized|-
CASSGGTFGANVLTF
-
>TRBV27|TRBJ2-7|-|TRBD1
CASSLLGQGNSYEQYF
TGTGCCAGCAGTTTATTGGGACAGGGGAATTCGTACGAGCAGTACTTC
>TRBV10-2|TRBJ2-5|medium-sized|-
CASSDPGRGQQYF
TGCGCCAGCAGTGATCCAGGGCGGGGGCAACAGTACTTC
>TRBV6-5|TRBJ1-4|-|-
CASSRSHRAREKLFF
TGTGCCAGCAGTCGCTCGCACAGGGCGAGAGAAAAACTGTTTTTT
>TRBV6-1|TRBJ2-7|medium-sized|TRBD2
CASSSGLAASYEQYF
TGTGCCAGCAGTTCGGGACTAGCGGCGTCCTACGAGCAGTACTTC